This TCR beta chain was captured in a study of long-term antiretroviral therapy in people with HIV. Study-wide findings and caveats: Diversity rose after ART but stayed below transplant donor controls. The study collected blood between about 2003 and 2017, possibly under older ART regimens. HIV repertoires had narrower CDR3 length ranges than controls.

Worth noting for this clone: Its antigen is currently unknown.

Sequencing relied on immunoSEQ assay v3.0, run at survey level. Samples were sequenced targeting 40,000-50,000 T-cell genomes each. The method was immunoSEQ multiplex PCR; TCRdb's version includes in-frame clones alone and lacks a portion of them. The repertoire holds under 50,000 clones, 85% seen once, with about 6% in the top ten. The CDR3 is 14 amino acids. The germline gives CDR1 SNHLY, CDR2 FYNNEI. V lost 7 bases and J lost 3, with 12 bases in between. This rearrangement joins TRBV2 to TRBJ2-2; D is ambiguous. Here the sequenced sample was unsorted PBMCs, taken 3.1 years after starting antiretroviral therapy. The clonotype comes from a woman aged 50 to 65 with HIV. CDR3 residues: CASIGTHYTGELFF. The CDR3 nucleotides are TGTGCCAGCATCGGAACACACTACACCGGGGAGCTGTTTTTT.